This TCR beta chain derives from a study of T cells in Graves' hyperthyroidism and ophthalmopathy. Study-wide background: Before any treatment, at initial diagnosis, peripheral blood was collected.

Study conclusions and caveats: Onset of ophthalmopathy came a median approximately 6.5 months after the model predicted it.

CDR3 length: 16 residues. CDR1 and CDR2 (germline): LNHDA, SQIVND (reference sequence). V was cut by 5 bases and J by 7 bases, with 20 bases left in between. RNA transcripts gave rise to amplified TCR beta CDR3 regions. During a first-round RT-PCR of the TCR CDR3, the HTBI primer set was used. Using its own MiXCR run on the multiplex PCR reads, TCRdb lists one record per CDR3 protein. The data show around 600,000 distinct CDR3 sequences, around 16% seen once. At least ten counts were recorded for this clonotype. The antigen is undetermined. The patients, who ranged from 18 to 65 in age, presented with newly diagnosed hyperthyroidism lasting under 2 months. Uncontrolled infection, other autoimmune disease, pregnancy or lactation barred patients from enrollment.

The source of this sequence is a woman younger than 45 with Graves' hyperthyroidism. The chain combines TRBV19 with TRBJ1-4; D is perhaps TRBD1 (5 bases). Sequencing was done on a sample of blood. In nucleotides, the CDR3 is TGTGCCAGTAGTCCCGGCGGTGGATCCGGGGGTGAAAAACTGTTTTTT. Amino acids: CASSPGGGSGGEKLFF.